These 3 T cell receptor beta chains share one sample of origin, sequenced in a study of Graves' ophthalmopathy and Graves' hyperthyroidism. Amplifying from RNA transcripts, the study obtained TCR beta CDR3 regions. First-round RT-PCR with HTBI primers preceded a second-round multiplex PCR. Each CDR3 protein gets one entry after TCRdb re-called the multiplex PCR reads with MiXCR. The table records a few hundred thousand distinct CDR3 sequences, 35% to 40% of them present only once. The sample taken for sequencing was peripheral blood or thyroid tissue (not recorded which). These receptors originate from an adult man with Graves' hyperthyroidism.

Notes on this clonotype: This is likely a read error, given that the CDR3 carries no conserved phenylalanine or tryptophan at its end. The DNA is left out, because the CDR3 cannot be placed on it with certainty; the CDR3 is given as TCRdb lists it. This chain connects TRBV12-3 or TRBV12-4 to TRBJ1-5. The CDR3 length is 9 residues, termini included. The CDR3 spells CASSDIRQA.

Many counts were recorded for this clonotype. This chain's CDR3 is CSVQGIAMNTEAFF. The CDR3 DNA sequence: TGCAGCGTCCAGGGTATTGCCATGAACACTGAAGCTTTCTTT. This chain joins TRBV29-1 and TRBJ1-1; maybe TRBD1 (5 bases). There are 14 residues in the CDR3. V was cut by 6 bases and J by 0 bases, with 14 bases left in between. Germline V gives CDR1 SQVTM, CDR2 ANQGSEA.

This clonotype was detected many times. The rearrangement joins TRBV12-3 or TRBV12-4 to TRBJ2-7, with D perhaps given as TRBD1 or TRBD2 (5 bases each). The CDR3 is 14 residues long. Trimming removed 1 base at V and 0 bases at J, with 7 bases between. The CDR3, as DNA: TGTGCCAGCAGTTTAGTCGGGACCTCCTACGAGCAGTACTTC. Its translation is CASSLVGTSYEQYF.